Each of the 5 T cell receptor beta chains below was sequenced from the same sample in a study of blood T cell repertoires in COVID-19. Generated by immunoSEQ multiplex PCR, the TCRdb table keeps only in-frame clones and is missing some. The sample holds some 73,000 clones; roughly 80% are singletons and the top ten take under 3%. The material sequenced was peripheral blood. The receptors here all came from an older man with COVID-19, enrolled during active disease.

The chain's CDR3 is CSVGRGNAYEQYF. The CDR3 DNA reads TGCAGCGTTGGCAGGGGGAACGCCTACGAGCAGTACTTC. The J gene is TRBJ2-7, the V gene TRBV29-1; TRBD1 aligns across 7 bases. In germline, CDR1 is SQVTM, CDR2 ANQGSEA. Losses at the gene ends were 4 bases for V and 2 bases for J; bases not matched to a gene: 5. This CDR3 region has 13 residues.

V is TRBV5-6 and J is TRBJ2-6; perhaps TRBD1 as D (6 bases). CDR1 and CDR2 (germline): SGHDT, YYEEEE. The V gene lost 4 bases and the J gene lost 4 bases, with 21 bases spanning the gap. CDR3 length: 18 amino acids. This chain's CDR3 is CASSLWTVRVLGANVLTF. CDR3 coding DNA: TGTGCCAGCAGCCTATGGACAGTACGTGTTTTGGGGGCCAACGTCCTGACTTTC.

V and J are TRBV28 and TRBJ1-2, with 10 bases that match TRBD1. The germline gives CDR1 MDHEN, CDR2 SYDVKM. V was pared by 6 bases and J by 7 bases, with 5 bases of the junction left unmatched. The CDR3 consists of 13 residues. Here the CDR3 reads CASSLDRGLGYTF. CDR3 sequence (DNA): TGTGCCAGCAGCCTAGACAGGGGGCTTGGCTACACCTTC.

This clone was seen a handful of times. V and J are TRBV7-3 and TRBJ1-6; D gene uncertain. The germline V and J ends were trimmed by 7 bases and 14 bases, with 6 bases remaining between them. CDR1 and CDR2 (germline): SGHTA, FQGTGA. The length of the CDR3 is 9 residues. The CDR3 sequence: CASTYSLHF. Here the CDR3 DNA reads TGTGCCAGCACCTACTCCCTCCACTTT.

V usage is TRBV6-6 and J usage is TRBJ2-7; the match to TRBD2 covers 9 bases. The CDR3 sequence is 15 residues long. Germline assignment: CDR1 MNHNY and CDR2 SVGAGI (reference sequence). The junction had 8 bases not matched to a gene; V was cut back by 6 bases and J by 2 bases. CDR3 sequence (DNA): TGTGCCAGCAGCCTAAATCTAGCGGGAACCTACGAGCAGTACTTC. Residues: CASSLNLAGTYEQYF.